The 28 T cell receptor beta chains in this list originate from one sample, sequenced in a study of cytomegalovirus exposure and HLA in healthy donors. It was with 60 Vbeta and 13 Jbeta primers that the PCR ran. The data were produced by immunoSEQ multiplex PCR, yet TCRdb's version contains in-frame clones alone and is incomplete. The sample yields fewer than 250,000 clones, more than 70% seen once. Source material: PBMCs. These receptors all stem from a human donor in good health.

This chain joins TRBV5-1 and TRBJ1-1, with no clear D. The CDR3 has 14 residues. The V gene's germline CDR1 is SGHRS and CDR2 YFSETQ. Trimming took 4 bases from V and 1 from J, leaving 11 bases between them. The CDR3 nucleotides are TGCGCCAGCAGCGTGACACCTTCGAACACTGAAGCTTTCTTT. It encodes CASSVTPSNTEAFF. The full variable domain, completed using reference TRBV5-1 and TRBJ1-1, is KAGVTQTPRYLIKTRGQQVTLSCSPISGHRSVSWYQQTPGQGLQFLFEYFSETQRNKGNFPGRFSGRQFSNSRSEMNVSTLELGDSALYLCASSVTPSNTEAFFGQGTRLTVV.

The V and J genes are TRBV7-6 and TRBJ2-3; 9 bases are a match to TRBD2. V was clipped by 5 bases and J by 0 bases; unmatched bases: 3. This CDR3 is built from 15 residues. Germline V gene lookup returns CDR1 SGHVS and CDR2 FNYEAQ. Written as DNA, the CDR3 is TGTGCCAGCAGCCGGACTAGCGTTAGCACAGATACGCAGTATTTT. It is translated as CASSRTSVSTDTQYF.

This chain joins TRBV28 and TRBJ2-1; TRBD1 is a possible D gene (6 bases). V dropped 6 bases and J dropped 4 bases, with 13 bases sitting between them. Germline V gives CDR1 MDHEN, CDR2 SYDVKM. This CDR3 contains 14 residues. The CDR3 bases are TGTGCCAGCAGGGACAGCGGACAGTACAATGAGCAGTTCTTC. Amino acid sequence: CASRDSGQYNEQFF.

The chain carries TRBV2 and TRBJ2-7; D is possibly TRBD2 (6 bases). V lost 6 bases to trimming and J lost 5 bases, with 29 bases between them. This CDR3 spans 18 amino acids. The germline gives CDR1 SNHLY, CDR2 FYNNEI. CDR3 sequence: CASRAGGFGTNGGNEQYF. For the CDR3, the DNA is TGTGCCAGCAGGGCTGGGGGGTTCGGGACGAACGGAGGGAACGAGCAGTACTTC.

In nucleotides, the CDR3 is TGTGCCAGCCAGGACATTAGGGAAAACTATGGCTACACCTTC. Protein product: CASQDIRENYGYTF. The chain employs TRBV2 and TRBJ1-2; maybe TRBD1 (5 bases). Trimming cost V 8 bases and J 2 bases, with 15 bases left between them. In germline, CDR1 is SNHLY, CDR2 FYNNEI. The CDR3 spans 14 residues.

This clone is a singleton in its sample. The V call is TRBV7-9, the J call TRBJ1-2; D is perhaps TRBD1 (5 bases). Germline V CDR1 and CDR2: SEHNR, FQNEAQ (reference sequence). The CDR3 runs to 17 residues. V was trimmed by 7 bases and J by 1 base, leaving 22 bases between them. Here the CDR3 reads CASTVDVGAAHNYGYTF. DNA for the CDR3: TGTGCCAGCACCGTTGATGTTGGGGCAGCACATAACTATGGCTACACCTTC.

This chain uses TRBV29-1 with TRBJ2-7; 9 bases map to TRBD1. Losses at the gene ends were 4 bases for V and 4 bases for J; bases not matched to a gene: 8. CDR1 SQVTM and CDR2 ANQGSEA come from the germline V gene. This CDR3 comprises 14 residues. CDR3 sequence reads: CSVVPGQGDYEQYF. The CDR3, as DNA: TGCAGCGTTGTACCGGGACAGGGCGATTACGAGCAGTACTTC.

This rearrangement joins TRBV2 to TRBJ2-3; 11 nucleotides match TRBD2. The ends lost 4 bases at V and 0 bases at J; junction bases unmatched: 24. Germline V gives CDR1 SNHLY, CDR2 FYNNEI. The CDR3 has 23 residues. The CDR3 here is CASSGIGATEGLAGRLSTDTQYF. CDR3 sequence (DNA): TGTGCCAGCAGTGGGATCGGCGCGACAGAAGGACTAGCGGGTAGACTTAGCACAGATACGCAGTATTTT.

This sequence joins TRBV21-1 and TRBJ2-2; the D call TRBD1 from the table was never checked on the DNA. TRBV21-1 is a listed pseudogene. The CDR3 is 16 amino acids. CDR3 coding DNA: TGTGCCAGCAACCCGACAGGGGGTACGAACACCGGGGAGCTGTTTTTT. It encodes CASNPTGGTNTGELFF.

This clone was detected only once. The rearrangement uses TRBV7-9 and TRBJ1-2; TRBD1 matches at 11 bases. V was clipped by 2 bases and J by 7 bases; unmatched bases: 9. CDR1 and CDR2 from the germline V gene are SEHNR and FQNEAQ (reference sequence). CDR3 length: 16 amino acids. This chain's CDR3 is CASSLSTGTGGGGYTF. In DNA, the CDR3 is TGTGCCAGCAGCTTATCAACCGGGACAGGGGGGGGTGGCTACACCTTC.

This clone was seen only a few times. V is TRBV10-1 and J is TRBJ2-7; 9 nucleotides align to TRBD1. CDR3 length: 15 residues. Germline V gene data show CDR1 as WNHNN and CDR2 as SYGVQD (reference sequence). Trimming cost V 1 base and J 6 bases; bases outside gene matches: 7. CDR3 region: CASSEFGTGKVEQYF. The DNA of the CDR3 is TGCGCCAGCAGTGAGTTCGGGACAGGGAAGGTCGAGCAGTACTTC.

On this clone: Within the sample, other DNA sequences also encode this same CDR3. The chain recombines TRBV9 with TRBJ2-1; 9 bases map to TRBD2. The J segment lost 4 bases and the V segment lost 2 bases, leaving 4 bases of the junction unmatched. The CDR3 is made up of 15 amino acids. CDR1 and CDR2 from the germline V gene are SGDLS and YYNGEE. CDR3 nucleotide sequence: TGTGCCAGCAGCGTGGCGGGAGGGCCGTACAATGAGCAGTTCTTC. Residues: CASSVAGGPYNEQFF.

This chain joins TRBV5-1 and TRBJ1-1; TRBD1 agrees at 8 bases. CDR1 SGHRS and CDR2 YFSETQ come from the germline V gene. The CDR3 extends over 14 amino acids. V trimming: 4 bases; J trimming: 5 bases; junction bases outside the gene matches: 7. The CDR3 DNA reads TGCGCCAGCAGCCTCTCGGACAGGGTAACTGAAGCTTTCTTT. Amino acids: CASSLSDRVTEAFF.

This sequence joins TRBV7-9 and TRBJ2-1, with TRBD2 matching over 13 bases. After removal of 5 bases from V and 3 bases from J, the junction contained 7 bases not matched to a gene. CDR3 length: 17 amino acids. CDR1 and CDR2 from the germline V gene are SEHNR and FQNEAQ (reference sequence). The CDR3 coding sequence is TGTGCCAGCAGCCCCGGACTAGCGGGAGTTGGCTACAATGAGCAGTTCTTC. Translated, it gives CASSPGLAGVGYNEQFF.

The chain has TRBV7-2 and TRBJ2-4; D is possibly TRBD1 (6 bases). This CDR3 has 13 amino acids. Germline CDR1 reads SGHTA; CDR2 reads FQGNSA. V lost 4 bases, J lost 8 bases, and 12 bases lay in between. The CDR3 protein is CASSSGTPDIQYF. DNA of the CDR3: TGTGCCAGCAGCTCCGGGACACCCGACATTCAGTACTTC.

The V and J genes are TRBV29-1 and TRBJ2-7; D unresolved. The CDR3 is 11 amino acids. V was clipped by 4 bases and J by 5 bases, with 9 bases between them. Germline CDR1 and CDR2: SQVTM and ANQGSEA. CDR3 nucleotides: TGCAGCGTTGGGATGAGGAACGAGCAGTACTTC. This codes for CSVGMRNEQYF.

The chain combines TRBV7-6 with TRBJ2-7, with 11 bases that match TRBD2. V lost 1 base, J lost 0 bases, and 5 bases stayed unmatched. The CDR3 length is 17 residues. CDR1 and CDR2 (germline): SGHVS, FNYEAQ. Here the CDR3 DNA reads TGTGCCAGCAGCTTAGGGGGGACTAGCGGAACCTCCTACGAGCAGTACTTC. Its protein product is CASSLGGTSGTSYEQYF. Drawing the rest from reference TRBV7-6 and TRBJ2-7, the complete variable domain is GAGVSQSPRYKVTKRGQDVALRCDPISGHVSLYWYRQALGQGPEFLTYFNYEAQQDKSGLPNDRFSAERPEGSISTLTIQRTEQRDSAMYRCASSLGGTSGTSYEQYFGPGTRLTVT.

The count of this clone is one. In nucleotides, the CDR3 is TGTGCCAGCAGTCCACAGGGGCTCACAGATACGCAGTATTTT. This gives the protein CASSPQGLTDTQYF. The genes are TRBV2 and TRBJ2-3, with 7 bases that match TRBD1. With V trimmed by 5 bases and J by 2 bases, 4 bases remained unmatched. Per germline, CDR1 SNHLY and CDR2 FYNNEI. This CDR3 spans 14 amino acids.

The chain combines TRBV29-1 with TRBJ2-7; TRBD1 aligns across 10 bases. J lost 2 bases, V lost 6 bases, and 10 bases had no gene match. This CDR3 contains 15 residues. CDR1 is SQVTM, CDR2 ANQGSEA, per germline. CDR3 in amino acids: CSVRWTGGLPYEQYF. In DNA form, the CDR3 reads TGCAGCGTGAGATGGACAGGGGGACTCCCCTACGAGCAGTACTTC.

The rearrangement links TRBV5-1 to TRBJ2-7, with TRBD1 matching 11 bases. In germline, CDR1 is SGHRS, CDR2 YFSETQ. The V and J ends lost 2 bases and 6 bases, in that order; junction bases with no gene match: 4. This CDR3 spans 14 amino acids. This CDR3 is CASSFGTGGFEQYF. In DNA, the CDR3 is TGCGCCAGCAGCTTTGGGACAGGGGGGTTCGAGCAGTACTTC. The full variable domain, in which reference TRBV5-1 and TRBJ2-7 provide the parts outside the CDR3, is KAGVTQTPRYLIKTRGQQVTLSCSPISGHRSVSWYQQTPGQGLQFLFEYFSETQRNKGNFPGRFSGRQFSNSRSEMNVSTLELGDSALYLCASSFGTGGFEQYFGPGTRLTVT.

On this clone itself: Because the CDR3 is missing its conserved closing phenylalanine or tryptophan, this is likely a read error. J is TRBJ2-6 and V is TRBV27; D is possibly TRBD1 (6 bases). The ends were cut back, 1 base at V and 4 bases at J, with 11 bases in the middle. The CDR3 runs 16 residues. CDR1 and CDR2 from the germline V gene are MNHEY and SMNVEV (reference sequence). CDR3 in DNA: TGTGCCAGCAGTTTATTGGGGGCGTCAGGGGCCAACGTCCTGACTTCC. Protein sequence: CASSLLGASGANVLTS.

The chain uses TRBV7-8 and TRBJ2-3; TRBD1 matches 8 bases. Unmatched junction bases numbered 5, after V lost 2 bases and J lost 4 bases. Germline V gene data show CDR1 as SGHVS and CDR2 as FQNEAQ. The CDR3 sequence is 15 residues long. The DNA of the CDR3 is TGTGCCAGCAGCTTAAAGTGGACAGGGTCAGATACGCAGTATTTT. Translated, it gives CASSLKWTGSDTQYF.

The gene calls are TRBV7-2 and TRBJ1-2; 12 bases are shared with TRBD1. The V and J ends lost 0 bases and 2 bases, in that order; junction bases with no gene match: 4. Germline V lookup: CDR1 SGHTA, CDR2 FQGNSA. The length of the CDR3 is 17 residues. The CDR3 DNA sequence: TGTGCCAGCAGCTTAGCGGGACAGGGGGCATCAAACTATGGCTACACCTTC. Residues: CASSLAGQGASNYGYTF.

The CDR3 nucleotides read TGCAGCATCAGGACTAGCCGGGATGAGCAGTTCTTC. Protein: CSIRTSRDEQFF. The chain uses TRBV29-1 and TRBJ2-1; 8 bases are a match to TRBD2. Per the germline V gene, CDR1 is SQVTM and CDR2 is ANQGSEA. The CDR3 has 12 amino acids. The ends lost 8 bases at V and 8 bases at J; junction bases unmatched: 8.

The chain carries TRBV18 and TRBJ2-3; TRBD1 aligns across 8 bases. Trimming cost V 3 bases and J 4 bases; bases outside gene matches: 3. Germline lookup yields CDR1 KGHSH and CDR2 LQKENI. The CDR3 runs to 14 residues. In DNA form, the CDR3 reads TGTGCCAGCTCACCGGCAGGGGGCCCAGATACGCAGTATTTT. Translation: CASSPAGGPDTQYF.

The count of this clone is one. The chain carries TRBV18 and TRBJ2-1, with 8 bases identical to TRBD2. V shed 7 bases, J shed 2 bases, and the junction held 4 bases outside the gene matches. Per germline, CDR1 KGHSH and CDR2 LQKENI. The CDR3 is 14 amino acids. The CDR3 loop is CASLLAATYNEQFF. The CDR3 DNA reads TGTGCCAGCTTACTAGCGGCGACCTACAATGAGCAGTTCTTC.

CDR3 loop: CASIGGGRAEAFF. In DNA form, the CDR3 reads TGTGCCAGTATCGGGGGCGGGAGGGCTGAAGCTTTCTTT. The J gene is TRBJ1-1, the V gene TRBV6-1; D may be TRBD1 (6 bases). Germline assignment: CDR1 MNHNS and CDR2 SASEGT. V lost 9 bases to trimming and J lost 6 bases, with 17 bases between them. This CDR3 comprises 13 residues.

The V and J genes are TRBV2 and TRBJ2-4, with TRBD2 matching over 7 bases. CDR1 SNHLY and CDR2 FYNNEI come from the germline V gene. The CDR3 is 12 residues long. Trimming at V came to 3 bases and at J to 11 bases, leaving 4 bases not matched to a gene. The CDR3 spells CASSEGGSVQYF. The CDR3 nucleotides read TGTGCCAGCAGTGAGGGAGGGAGTGTTCAGTACTTC. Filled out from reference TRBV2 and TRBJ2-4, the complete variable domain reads EPEVTQTPSHQVTQMGQEVILRCVPISNHLYFYWYRQILGQKVEFLVSFYNNEISEKSEIFDDQFSVERPDGSNFTLKIRSTKLEDSAMYFCASSEGGSVQYFGAGTRLSVL.